The source of this T cell receptor beta chain is a study of PD-L1 blockade in urothelial cancer listed by TCRdb under 2017. General notes on the study: Every patient began therapy in the mid-2010s and was given atezolizumab 1,200 mg intravenously every 3 weeks. Somatic, immune and clinical correlates of response to PD-L1 blockade with atezolizumab in urothelial cancer were the focus of an exploratory multi-omic analysis. Blood samples gave a median of around 130,000 T cells and 77,000 or so unique TCRs, with a median clonality of around 0.074. Patients had an ECOG performance status of 0 or 1 and had received between 0 and 3 prior chemotherapy regimens. Roughly 9 patients reached durable clinical benefit, while 20 to 25 patients did not. About 85% of the 29 patients were males with bladder-origin urothelial cancer, and 18 of 29 reported a prior smoking history. Progression-free survival longer than 6 months counted as durable clinical benefit, and TCR features were additionally tested against both progression-free and overall survival. In the same patients, pretreatment tumors underwent whole exome sequencing and RNA sequencing in addition to TCR sequencing. Pretreatment tumor samples, along with matched peripheral blood serially collected before and after atezolizumab treatment, were subjected to TCR sequencing. Blood samples were analyzed 3 weeks after the start of treatment (second dose) and 6 weeks after the start of treatment. Twenty-nine patients had pretreatment blood TCR-seq, some 24 had at least one posttreatment blood collection, and some 24 had tumor TCR-seq.

Regarding this clone: Its antigen specificity is not known. The sample holds no much larger clone one base away, and base qualities are not on file.

The CDR3 covers 15 residues, taking in both the cysteine and the phenylalanine. Here the CDR3 DNA is all that survives: 45 bases in frame from base 1. Deletion took 6 bases off V and 3 bases off J, with a span of 18 bases between the germline ends. CDR1 and CDR2 are drawn from the germline V gene: LGHNA, YNFKEQ. What this sample's time point label stands for: peripheral blood 6 weeks after treatment start. A total of 25 to 35 patients with locally advanced or metastatic urothelial carcinoma, treated at Memorial Sloan Kettering on a trial protocol, made up the cohort. Peripheral blood mononuclear cells were collected pretreatment and during treatment, with between 1 and 8 total time points per patient. The Qiagen DNeasy Blood extraction kit was used to purify genomic DNA from total PBMCs and tumor samples. PBMCs were collected pretreatment and during treatment, and were isolated and stored as previously described.

Study-level results and caveats: Patients with durable benefit showed greater expansion of tumor-associated TCR clones in peripheral blood 3 weeks after starting treatment (n = 22, p = 0.022). Because the sample size was small (n ≈ 30) and many exploratory analyses were performed, the results are intended to be hypothesis-generating. A pretreatment peripheral blood TCR clonality below the median was linked to improved progression-free and overall survival.

Synthetic TCR analog templates were spiked into each PCR so that absolute template abundance could be estimated from read counts. TCRbeta CDR3 regions were amplified from genomic DNA with bias-controlled V and J gene primers using the immunoSEQ assay. Sequencing of rearranged TCRbeta segments was done at approximately 20X coverage. The authors' analysis ran thus. Clustering was used to correct sequencing errors, and CDR3s were annotated against IMGT to assign V, D and J genes. Out-of-frame and stop-codon sequences were excluded, and only productive TCRbeta rearrangements were used in downstream analyses. Clonality was calculated as one minus the Shannon entropy normalized by the log of the number of unique productive sequences. Clones differing between time points or between blood and tumor were identified using Fisher's exact test with Benjamini-Hochberg correction, with an adjusted p below 0.01 applied as the threshold. The table comes from immuneACCESS by way of TCRdb, which keeps in-frame sequences with V and J called. Part of the clones is missing from these tables; in studies checked, under half for an unresolved V gene and the rest for unknown reasons. The V and J calls and clone size were taken over from that table, and D and trimming were inferred from the DNA. The sample has tens of thousands of clones on record, 85% to 90% of them singletons. About 11% of the sample belongs to the ten largest clones.

The V and J genes are TRBV4-2 and TRBJ2-7; TRBD2 is a weak D gene call, 6 bases matching. This clonotype was sampled from a man in his 60s with urothelial cancer. The sample here was PBMCs, taken around atezolizumab (anti-PD-L1) treatment. The nucleotide sequence is given as TGTGCCAGCAGTACAAGATCTGGAGGGATCTACGAGCAGTACTTC. This is translated as CASSTRSGGIYEQYF.